This T cell receptor beta chain derives from a study of blood T cells in healthy people across ages. Germline assignment: CDR1 SGHNT and CDR2 YENEEA. V was clipped by 4 bases and J by 5 bases; unmatched bases: 6. CDR3 size: 15 residues. Primed by a sample-barcoded 5' primer and a J-beta primer mix, a second PCR proceeded for 7 to 11 cycles. CDR3-containing paired-end reads numbered at least 2.5 million in each sample. Using its own MiXCR run on the 5' RACE reads, TCRdb lists one record per CDR3 protein. The sample lists around 800,000 distinct CDR3 sequences; 53% were seen once. The chain joins TRBV11-3 to TRBJ2-1; 9 bases agree with TRBD1. The source is an older man in good health. The sequenced sample consisted of blood. In DNA form, the CDR3 reads TGTGCCAGCAGCTCGTACGGGACAGGGAACAATGAGCAGTTCTTC. The encoded protein is CASSSYGTGNNEQFF.